This T cell receptor (beta chain) is from a study of CD4 T cells in lung cancer (dated by TCRdb to about 2019). About the study as a whole: In the study, blood T cells of NSCLC patients were screened for responses to candidate mutation-encoded neoepitopes, and neoantigen-specific CD4+ T-cell clones and TCRs were isolated. Tumor and non-adjacent lung tissue were obtained from a handful of patients undergoing curative-intent resections for stage I-III non-small cell lung cancer. Lung adenocarcinoma or squamous cell carcinoma was present in the resected patients, who were aged 60 to 69 at blood donation and were mostly former smokers. Before blood donation, patients had received treatments including platinum chemotherapy, and some received nivolumab or pembrolizumab. Deep sequencing of TCRB was used to follow the frequency of neoantigen-specific clonotypes in tumor resections, non-adjacent lung and cultured T-cell products.

Study-wide findings and limitations: Rather than memory responses to the cancer, some blood-derived responses might reflect cross-reactivity or in vitro priming of naive T cells.

Libraries were prepared through the immunoSEQ multiplex PCR assay. DNA was isolated with Qiagen DNeasy or QIAamp micro DNA kits and TCRB sequenced with the Adaptive Biotechnology human TCRB sequencing kit. TCRB libraries were sequenced on an Illumina MiSeq. The published analysis was carried out like this. TCRB sequence data were analyzed with the kit provider's software, and tumor enrichment of clonotype templates was tested with Fisher's exact test. TCRdb obtained this table from immuneACCESS and retained in-frame rearrangements with V and J assigned. These tables miss some clones; where compared with another copy, unresolved V genes account for less than half of the shortfall, and the remainder is unexplained. Clonal size and the V and J genes are those of that table, whereas D and trimming came from the DNA. This sample holds some 9,600 clones; around 66% were observed only once. The leading ten clones occupy 15% of the sample.

In the case of this clone: Which antigen it targets is not known. Nothing much larger sits one base from this clone, and base qualities are not available.

The CDR3 holds 13 amino acids from the cysteine to the phenylalanine. Of the read, only the CDR3 DNA is kept; its 39 bases are in frame from base 1. V is clipped by 4 bases and J by 4 bases, and the sequence between their germline boundaries is 9 bases long. CDR1 KGHSH and CDR2 LQKENI are derived from the germline V gene. From the same resection, non-adjacent lung tissue was collected as far as possible from the malignant lesion, at a distance of at least 3 cm. The chain joins TRBV18 to TRBJ2-3; a tentative D match to TRBD2 spans 5 bases. Sequences were obtained from normal lung tissue taken away from the tumor. The origin of this receptor is a man in his fifties or sixties with non-small cell lung cancer. The DNA sequence follows: TGTGCCAGCTCACGCGGGCTTGCAGATACGCAGTATTTT. Its translation reads: CASSRGLADTQYF.